The 9 T cell receptor beta chains below were found in one sample sequenced in a study of technical replicates of blood from several donors. Data came from immunoSEQ multiplex PCR; TCRdb stores just in-frame clones and leaves some out. Seen here are tens of thousands of clones, about 95% observed once, and the top ten hold under 3%. The sequencing sample was made of PBMCs. The source of these receptors is a human donor in good health. Some clones in this sample may be carry-over from other donors' samples.

V is TRBV10-3 and J is TRBJ1-1, with 12 nucleotides matching TRBD1. V dropped 6 bases and J dropped 4; count of bases not matched to a gene: 9. Germline V lookup: CDR1 ENHRY, CDR2 SYGVKD. The CDR3 has 16 residues. The DNA of the CDR3 is TGTGCCATCAGCAGCGGGACAGGGGGCGCGACCACTGAAGCTTTCTTT. Translated: CAISSGTGGATTEAFF.

The rearrangement uses TRBV21-1 and TRBJ1-1; the DNA was not used to check the table's D call, TRBD1. TRBV21-1 is flagged as a pseudogene. The CDR3 sequence is 14 residues long. The CDR3 reads CASSKSRDRGYAFF. The CDR3 coding sequence is TGTGCCAGCAGCAAAAGCCGGGACAGGGGTTACGCTTTCTTT.

The rearrangement links TRBV7-9 to TRBJ2-2, with 7 positions matching TRBD1. The CDR3 is 15 amino acids. The germline V gene encodes CDR1 SEHNR and CDR2 FQNEAQ (reference sequence). The V segment lost 5 bases and the J segment 5 bases; nucleotides outside the gene matches: 8. CDR3 protein: CASSARQGFTGELFF. The CDR3 region has the DNA TGTGCCAGCAGCGCGAGACAGGGATTTACCGGGGAGCTGTTTTTT.

The chain links TRBV30 to TRBJ1-3; D not resolved. This CDR3 comprises 12 residues. In germline, CDR1 is GTSNPN, CDR2 SVGIG (reference sequence). V was pared by 4 bases and J by 2 bases, with 6 bases between. CDR3 nucleotides: TGTGCCTGGAATCGGGCTGGAAACACCATATATTTT. This sequence encodes CAWNRAGNTIYF.

This clone was seen a single time. The same CDR3 can be traced to other DNA sequences in this sample. The chain carries TRBV6-5 and TRBJ1-5; D ambiguous. V lost 0 bases to trimming and J lost 6 bases, with 6 bases between them. The CDR3 is made up of 13 amino acids. Looked up from germline, CDR1 is MNHEY and CDR2 is SVGAGI. In DNA, the CDR3 is TGTGCCAGCAGTTACTCCCGGGTTCAGCCCCAGCATTTT. Protein product: CASSYSRVQPQHF.

The CDR3 protein is CASSSKETQYF. CDR3 sequence (DNA): TGTGCCAGCAGCTCTAAAGAGACCCAGTACTTC. V gene TRBV7-2 combines with J gene TRBJ2-5, with D hard to call. The CDR3 is 11 amino acids. Germline CDR1 reads SGHTA; CDR2 reads FQGNSA. Deletions cut 4 bases from V and 3 bases from J, with 3 bases between.

The gene calls are TRBV5-4 and TRBJ2-5; 12 nucleotides match TRBD2. The CDR3 length is 15 residues. Germline assignment: CDR1 SGHNT and CDR2 YYREEE (reference sequence). Losses at the gene ends were 3 bases for V and 5 bases for J; bases not matched to a gene: 5. The CDR3 region has the DNA TGTGCCAGCAGCTATACTAGCGGGAGGAGGGAGACCCAGTACTTC. Amino acids: CASSYTSGRRETQYF. The variable domain in full, with the rest retrieved from reference TRBV5-4 and TRBJ2-5, is ETGVTQSPTHLIKTRGQQVTLRCSSQSGHNTVSWYQQALGQGPQFIFQYYREEENGRGNFPPRFSGLQFPNYSSELNVNALELDDSALYLCASSYTSGRRETQYFGPGTRLLVL.

The CDR3 is CASRTQRLNNSPLHF. CDR3 nucleotide sequence: TGTGCCAGCAGGACTCAACGGCTGAATAATTCACCCCTCCACTTT. The gene calls are TRBV6-5 and TRBJ1-6; D not certain. Germline V gene data show CDR1 as MNHEY and CDR2 as SVGAGI. Trimming stripped 6 bases from V and 5 bases from J, with 14 bases between. This CDR3 spans 15 amino acids.

The chain has TRBV19 and TRBJ1-3; 7 bases are a match to TRBD1. CDR1 LNHDA and CDR2 SQIVND come from the germline V gene (reference sequence). V lost 3 bases to trimming and J lost 0 bases; unmatched junction nucleotides: 5. The CDR3 contains 16 residues. CDR3 nucleotides: TGTGCCAGTAGTATTTCAGGGGGATTCTCTGGAAACACCATATATTTT. Its translation is CASSISGGFSGNTIYF.